This TCR beta chain originates from a study of T cell repertoires in cytomegalovirus infection. Whole-study context: Use of recently identified HLA-C-restricted and well-studied HLA-B-restricted CMV epitopes was part of the study. Whole-study results and caveats: Totalled public TCR beta family frequency picked out people who carried CMV plus the relevant HLA.

With respect to this clonotype: Its matching antigen is unknown.

TCRdb reprocessed the reads via MiXCR and lists one record per CDR3 protein. The table has around 900,000 distinct CDR3 sequences, about 33% seen once. Trimming pared 1 base from V and 11 bases from J, leaving 17 bases between. The CDR3 runs to 14 residues. Germline values: CDR1 MGHDK, CDR2 SYGVNS. The rearrangement joins TRBV25-1 to TRBJ1-1; a weak D match, TRBD1 (5 bases). The source material was cultured CD8+ T cells from PBMCs, sampled from culture after CMV antigen stimulation. The TCR comes from a human donor in good health (CMV status not recorded). Some clones in this sample may be carry-over from other donors' samples. In DNA, the CDR3 is TGTGCCAGCAGTGAATGGCAGGGAAGAACGGGTGCTTTCTTT. This codes for CASSEWQGRTGAFF.